What follows is one TCR beta chain and its context. Its antigen is currently unknown. The study ran its PCR with 60 Vbeta and 13 Jbeta primers. Assay: immunoSEQ multiplex PCR; the TCRdb copy retains only in-frame clones and omits some. The sample is made up of approximately 80,000 clones, and the top ten hold 1.1% of it. The sample originates from a study of cytomegalovirus exposure and HLA in healthy donors. Study-level points and caveats: Upon later analysis, HLA-associated TCR beta chains proved more clonally expanded than other, equally common chains. Data from an earlier analysis indicated that most TCR beta V segments were productive either about 87% or about 30% of the time.

Germline assignment: CDR1 SGHDN and CDR2 FVKESK. The CDR3 sequence is 14 residues long. Germline trimming cut 1 base from V and 12 bases from J; bases unmatched to any gene: 8. Sequencing input: PBMCs. The rearrangement links TRBV14 to TRBJ2-1; the match to TRBD1 covers 8 bases. The sequence derives from a woman in her twenties or thirties in good health and CMV-seronegative. DNA of the CDR3: TGTGCCAGCAGCCAAGCTCTGGTAGGGACAGGGCAGTTCTTC. It codes for CASSQALVGTGQFF.